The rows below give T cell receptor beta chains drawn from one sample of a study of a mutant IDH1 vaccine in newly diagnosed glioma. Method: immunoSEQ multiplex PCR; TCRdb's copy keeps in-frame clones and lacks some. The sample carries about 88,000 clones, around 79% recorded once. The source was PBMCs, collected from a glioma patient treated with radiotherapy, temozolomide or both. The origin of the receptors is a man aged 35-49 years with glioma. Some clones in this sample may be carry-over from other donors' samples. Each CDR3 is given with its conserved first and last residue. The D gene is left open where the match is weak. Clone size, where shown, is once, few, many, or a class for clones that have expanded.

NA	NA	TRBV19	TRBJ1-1	CASSHRRLDTEAFF	TGTGCCAGTAGCCATCGCAGGTTGGACACTGAAGCTTTCTTT
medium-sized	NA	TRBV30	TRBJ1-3	CAWSGQAISGNTIYF	TGTGCCTGGAGTGGACAGGCGATCTCTGGAAACACCATATATTTT
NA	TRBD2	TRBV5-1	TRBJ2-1	CASSFLAGGYYNEQFF	TGCGCCAGCAGCTTCCTAGCGGGGGGATACTACAATGAGCAGTTCTTC
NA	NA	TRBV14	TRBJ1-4	CASSFAGREKLFF	TGTGCCAGCAGCTTTGCGGGCAGGGAAAAACTGTTTTTT
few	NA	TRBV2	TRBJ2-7	CASSLDYEQYF	TGTGCCAGCAGTCTTGACTACGAGCAGTACTTC
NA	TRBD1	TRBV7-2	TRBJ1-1	CASNPRGQGAFAEAFF	TGTGCCAGCAATCCAAGGGGCCAGGGGGCCTTCGCTGAAGCTTTCTTT
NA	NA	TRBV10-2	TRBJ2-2	CASSELVGELFF	TGCGCCAGCAGTGAGTTGGTCGGGGAGCTGTTTTTT
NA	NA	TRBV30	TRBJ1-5	CAWAASGQPQHF	TGTGCCTGGGCCGCGTCCGGTCAGCCCCAGCATTTT
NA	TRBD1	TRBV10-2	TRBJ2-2	CASGQGTNTGELFF	TGCGCCAGCGGACAGGGAACGAACACCGGGGAGCTGTTTTTT
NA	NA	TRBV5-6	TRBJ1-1	CASSSRLDVNTEAFF	TGTGCCAGCAGCTCTCGGTTGGACGTGAACACTGAAGCTTTCTTT
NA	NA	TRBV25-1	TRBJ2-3	CASRPPWGWADTQYF	TGTGCCAGCCGACCTCCGTGGGGATGGGCAGATACGCAGTATTTT
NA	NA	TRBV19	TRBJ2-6	CASSKSGANVLTF	TGTGCCAGTAGTAAGTCCGGGGCCAACGTCCTGACTTTC
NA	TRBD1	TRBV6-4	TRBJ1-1	CASSRDRNTEAFF	TGTGCCAGCAGCAGGGACAGGAACACTGAAGCTTTCTTT
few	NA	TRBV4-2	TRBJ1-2	CASSQDPFPNYGYTF	TGTGCCAGCAGCCAAGATCCGTTCCCTAACTATGGCTACACCTTC
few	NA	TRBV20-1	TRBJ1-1	CSARDNTEAFF	TGCAGTGCGAGGGACAACACTGAAGCTTTCTTT
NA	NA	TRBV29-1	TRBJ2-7	CSAIRAGRSYEQYF	TGCAGCGCCATCCGGGCAGGGCGGTCCTACGAGCAGTACTTC
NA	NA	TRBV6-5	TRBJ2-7	CASGAWAGAPEQYF	TGTGCCAGCGGGGCCTGGGCCGGGGCCCCCGAGCAGTACTTC
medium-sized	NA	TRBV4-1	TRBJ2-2	CASSAGTGELFF	TGCGCCAGCAGCGCGGGGACCGGGGAGCTGTTTTTT
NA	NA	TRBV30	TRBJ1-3	CAWSVLTGNTIYF	TGTGCCTGGAGTGTACTTACTGGAAACACCATATATTTT
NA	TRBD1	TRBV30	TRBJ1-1	CAWRQGGAEAFF	TGTGCCTGGAGACAGGGGGGGGCTGAAGCTTTCTTT
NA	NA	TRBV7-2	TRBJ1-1	CASSLSGRGTEAFF	TGTGCCAGCAGCTTATCGGGCCGAGGAACTGAAGCTTTCTTT
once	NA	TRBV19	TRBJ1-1	CASSTGKSTEAFF	TGTGCCAGTAGTACTGGGAAGAGCACTGAAGCTTTCTTT
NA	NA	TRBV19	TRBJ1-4	CASKFTGLTNEKLFF	TGTGCCAGTAAATTCACAGGGCTCACTAATGAAAAACTGTTTTTT
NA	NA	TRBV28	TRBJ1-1	CASTPPGGTEAFF	TGTGCCAGCACCCCCCCCGGCGGCACTGAAGCTTTCTTT
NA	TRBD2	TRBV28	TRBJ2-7	CASSGVLAGGSYF	TGTGCCAGCAGTGGGGTCTTAGCGGGGGGGTCGTACTTC
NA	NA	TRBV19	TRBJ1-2	CASSTAKGYTF	TGTGCCAGTAGTACGGCCAAAGGCTACACCTTC
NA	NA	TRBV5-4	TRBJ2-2	CASSFRGSGTGELFF	TGTGCCAGCAGCTTCCGGGGGTCGGGCACCGGGGAGCTGTTTTTT
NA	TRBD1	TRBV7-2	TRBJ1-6	CASSPRTGQGSPLHF	TGTGCCAGCAGCCCTCGGACAGGGCAAGGATCACCCCTCCACTTT
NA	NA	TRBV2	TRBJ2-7	CASSEAFYEQYF	TGTGCCAGCAGTGAAGCGTTCTACGAGCAGTACTTC
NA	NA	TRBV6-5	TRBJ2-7	CASSDHYEQYF	TGTGCCAGCAGTGATCACTACGAGCAGTACTTC
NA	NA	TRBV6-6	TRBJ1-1	CASSYPGGTEAFF	TGTGCCAGCAGTTACCCCGGGGGCACTGAAGCTTTCTTT
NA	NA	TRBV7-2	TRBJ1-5	CASSLGDGVGNQPQHF	TGTGCCAGCAGCTTAGGGGACGGGGTGGGCAATCAGCCCCAGCATTTT
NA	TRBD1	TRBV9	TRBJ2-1	CASSPGDRDYNEQFF	TGTGCCAGCAGCCCAGGGGACAGGGACTACAATGAGCAGTTCTTC
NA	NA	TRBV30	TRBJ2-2	CAWSVRGANTGELFF	TGTGCCTGGAGTGTACGGGGGGCTAACACCGGGGAGCTGTTTTTT
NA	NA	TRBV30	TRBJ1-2	CAWSVTRIGYTF	TGTGCCTGGAGTGTAACAAGAATCGGCTACACCTTC
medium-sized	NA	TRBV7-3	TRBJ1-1	CASKGGLGTEAFF	TGTGCCAGCAAAGGGGGGTTGGGCACTGAAGCTTTCTTT
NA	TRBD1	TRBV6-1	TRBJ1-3	CASTRQGLSGNTIYF	TGTGCCAGCACTCGACAGGGACTCTCTGGAAACACCATATATTTT
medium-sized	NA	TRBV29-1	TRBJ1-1	CSVQRDKPEAFF	TGCAGCGTCCAACGGGACAAACCTGAAGCTTTCTTT
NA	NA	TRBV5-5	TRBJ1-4	CASSLGGANEKLFF	TGTGCCAGCAGCTTAGGGGGGGCTAATGAAAAACTGTTTTTT
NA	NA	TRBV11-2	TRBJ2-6	CASRVGYSGANVLTF	TGTGCCAGCAGGGTGGGATACTCTGGGGCCAACGTCCTGACTTTC
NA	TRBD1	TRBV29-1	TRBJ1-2	CSVDGQGFYGYTF	TGCAGCGTGGATGGACAGGGGTTCTATGGCTACACCTTC
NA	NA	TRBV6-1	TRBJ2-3	CASSERGLSTDTQYF	TGTGCCAGCAGTGAAAGGGGCTTATCCACAGATACGCAGTATTTT
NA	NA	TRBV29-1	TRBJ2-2	CSGKDHANTGELFF	TGCAGCGGAAAGGACCACGCGAACACCGGGGAGCTGTTTTTT
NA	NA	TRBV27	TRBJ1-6	CASSFTGIDSPLHF	TGTGCCAGCAGTTTCACAGGGATAGACTCACCCCTCCACTTT
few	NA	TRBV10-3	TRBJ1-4	CAISGATNEKLFF	TGTGCCATCAGTGGGGCAACTAATGAAAAACTGTTTTTT
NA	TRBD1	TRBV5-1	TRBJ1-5	CASSTGQGLNQPQHF	TGCGCCAGCAGCACGGGACAGGGACTCAATCAGCCCCAGCATTTT
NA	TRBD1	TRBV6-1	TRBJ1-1	CASSPGQGIGSEAFF	TGTGCCAGCAGCCCGGGACAGGGTATAGGATCTGAAGCTTTCTTT
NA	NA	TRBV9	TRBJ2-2	CASSVYITGELFF	TGTGCCAGCAGCGTATACATCACCGGGGAGCTGTTTTTT
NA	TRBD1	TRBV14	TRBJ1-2	CASSRVGTGNYGYTF	TGTGCCAGCAGCCGCGTGGGGACAGGGAACTATGGCTACACCTTC
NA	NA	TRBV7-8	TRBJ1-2	CASSLIRANYGYTF	TGTGCCAGCAGCTTAATCCGGGCTAACTATGGCTACACCTTC
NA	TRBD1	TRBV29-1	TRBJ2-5	CSGEGQGRGETQYF	TGCAGCGGAGAAGGACAGGGTCGGGGAGAGACCCAGTACTTC
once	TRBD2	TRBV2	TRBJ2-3	CASSRAGGSSTDTQYF	TGTGCCAGCAGTAGGGCGGGGGGATCTAGCACAGATACGCAGTATTTT
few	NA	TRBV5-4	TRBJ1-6	CASSLGPKGSSPLHF	TGTGCCAGCAGCTTGGGGCCGAAGGGGAGTTCACCCCTCCACTTT
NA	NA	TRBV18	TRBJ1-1	CASSAIGSMNTEAFF	TGTGCCAGCTCAGCAATTGGGAGTATGAACACTGAAGCTTTCTTT